The 28 T cell receptor beta chains below all came from one sample that was sequenced in a study of T-cell memory formation after mild COVID-19. TCRdb re-derived calls from the 5' RACE reads in MiXCR, one entry per CDR3 protein. The table records over 450,000 distinct CDR3 sequences, approximately 20% of them present only once. The sequenced sample consisted of PBMCs or a T cell subset sorted from them (not recorded which). The origin of the receptors is an adult woman who had mild COVID-19 (a few samples of this study predate the infection). Cell type and time point are not known.

This clonotype was observed a few times. V and J are TRBV7-2 and TRBJ1-2; a weak D match, TRBD1 (5 bases). The CDR3 loop spans 12 amino acids. Per germline, CDR1 SGHTA and CDR2 FQGNSA. V lost 2 bases to trimming and J lost 7 bases, with 8 bases between them. As DNA, the CDR3 is TGTGCCAGCAGCTTATTTGGGGGTGGCTACACCTTC. Encoded protein: CASSLFGGGYTF.

This chain uses TRBV6-1 with TRBJ2-7; 9 bases are a match to TRBD1. The V gene end was trimmed by 7 bases and the J gene end by 4 bases; junction bases not matched to a gene: 11. This CDR3 contains 15 residues. The V gene's germline CDR1 is MNHNS and CDR2 SASEGT. CDR3 DNA sequence: TGTGCCAGCACCGATACCGGGACAGGGTGGTACGAGCAGTACTTC. This gives the protein CASTDTGTGWYEQYF.

This clonotype was counted between two and nine times. The gene calls are TRBV20-1 and TRBJ2-1; possible D gene TRBD2, 5 bases. The CDR3 totals 15 residues. Deletions cut 3 bases from V and 4 bases from J, with 16 bases between. Germline CDR1 reads DFQATT; CDR2 reads SNEGSKA (reference sequence). CDR3 nucleotide sequence: TGCAGTGCTAGTGGAGTGCCGGGATCTTACAATGAGCAGTTCTTC. Its translation: CSASGVPGSYNEQFF.

This clonotype showed up just a few times. The chain links TRBV4-1 to TRBJ2-2; no clear D gene. Per the germline V gene, CDR1 is MGHRA and CDR2 is YSYEKL. V dropped 0 bases and J dropped 9 bases, with 14 bases sitting between them. This CDR3 comprises 15 residues. The CDR3 spells CASSQDELGWRELFF. The CDR3 DNA reads as TGCGCCAGCAGCCAAGATGAACTGGGGTGGCGGGAGCTGTTTTTT.

The rearrangement links TRBV2 to TRBJ2-2, with 16 positions matching TRBD2. J gave up 3 bases and V 3 bases, and 10 bases lay outside the gene matches. CDR1 is SNHLY, CDR2 FYNNEI, per germline. The CDR3 covers 20 residues. CDR3 coding DNA: TGTGCCAGCAGTGAGACCTTGGGACTAGCGGGGGGGCTCGACACCGGGGAGCTGTTTTTT. Its protein is CASSETLGLAGGLDTGELFF.

This rearrangement joins TRBV4-2 to TRBJ1-1; D uncertain. Germline CDR1 LGHNA, CDR2 YNFKEQ. The CDR3 sequence is 16 residues long. Trimming shortened V by 1 base and J by 3 bases, and 15 bases separated the two germline ends. Here the CDR3 DNA reads TGTGCCAGCAGCCAAGTATTCCGCGGGTTGGACACTGAAGCTTTCTTT. It encodes CASSQVFRGLDTEAFF.

This clonotype was found many times. The chain uses TRBV4-1 and TRBJ2-7; no clear D. V was cut by 0 bases and J by 1 base, with 7 bases left in between. The CDR3 has 14 residues. Germline assignment: CDR1 MGHRA and CDR2 YSYEKL. The CDR3: CASSQDAGSYEQYF. The CDR3 DNA is TGCGCCAGCAGCCAAGATGCCGGTTCCTACGAGCAGTACTTC.

The chain employs TRBV5-1 and TRBJ2-7; 8 bases align to TRBD1. The V segment lost 4 bases and the J segment 4 bases; nucleotides outside the gene matches: 4. CDR1 is SGHRS, CDR2 YFSETQ, per germline. The CDR3 is made up of 13 amino acids. CDR3 nucleotide sequence: TGCGCCAGCAGCGTGGACAGGGTTTACGAGCAGTACTTC. Translated: CASSVDRVYEQYF.

This clonotype was found a few times. The chain uses TRBV12-3 or TRBV12-4 and TRBJ2-7; weak D call: TRBD1 (5 bases). The V gene lost 6 bases and the J gene lost 6 bases, with 9 bases spanning the gap. The length of the CDR3 is 11 residues. The CDR3 region is CASRQGFEQYF. The CDR3 DNA follows: TGTGCCAGCAGGCAGGGTTTCGAGCAGTACTTC.

The gene calls are TRBV7-2 and TRBJ1-6; D is uncertain. From germline, CDR1 is SGHTA and CDR2 FQGNSA. The CDR3 has 16 residues. Trimming shortened V by 9 bases and J by 10 bases, and 25 bases separated the two germline ends. The CDR3 nucleotides are TGTGCCAGTGGTGGGCCTCTAGGTCTTATAGGATCACCCCTCCACTTT. It is translated as CASGGPLGLIGSPLHF. Full variable domain (remainder filled in from reference TRBV7-2 and TRBJ1-6): GAGVSQSPSNKVTEKGKDVELRCDPISGHTALYWYRQSLGQGLEFLIYFQGNSAPDKSGLPSDRFSAERTGGSVSTLTIQRTQQEDSAVYLCASGGPLGLIGSPLHFGNGTRLTVT.

CDR3 bases: TGTGCCAGCAGCACAATCTCAGGGGGCAATGAGCAGTTCTTC. Amino acid sequence: CASSTISGGNEQFF. The V and J genes are TRBV7-9 and TRBJ2-1, with 7 bases aligning to TRBD1. The CDR3 runs to 14 residues. CDR1 is SEHNR, CDR2 FQNEAQ, per germline (reference sequence). V lost 5 bases to trimming and J lost 6 bases; unmatched junction nucleotides: 7.

The chain employs TRBV6-5 and TRBJ1-4, with 7 bases aligning to TRBD1. CDR3 length equals 14 residues. Germline CDR1 reads MNHEY; CDR2 reads SVGAGI. V shed 4 bases and J 10 bases; nucleotides not matched to a gene: 9. The CDR3 spells CASSWEGPGGKLFF. CDR3 bases: TGTGCCAGCAGTTGGGAGGGGCCAGGGGGAAAACTGTTTTTT.

There are a few counts of this clonotype. This chain links TRBV20-1 with TRBJ2-1, with TRBD2 identical over 10 bases. Germline CDR1 is DFQATT and CDR2 is SNEGSKA (reference sequence). The CDR3 has 15 residues. With 6 bases clipped from V and 6 bases from J, the junction kept 11 bases outside the gene matches. The CDR3 coding sequence is TGCAGTGCGCCGGTCCCCGAGCGGGAGGGCAATGAGCAGTTCTTC. Residues: CSAPVPEREGNEQFF.

The J gene is TRBJ2-2, the V gene TRBV10-3; 9 bases are shared with TRBD1. The V and J ends lost 4 bases and 6 bases, in that order; junction bases with no gene match: 6. The CDR3 loop spans 15 amino acids. Germline CDR1 ENHRY, CDR2 SYGVKD. CDR3 DNA: TGTGCCATCAGTGTACAGGGGGCGGATTCCGGGGAGCTGTTTTTT. Translation gives CAISVQGADSGELFF.

This chain links TRBV20-1 with TRBJ2-1; D ambiguous. Looked up from germline, CDR1 is DFQATT and CDR2 is SNEGSKA (reference sequence). The length of the CDR3 is 15 residues. The V and J ends lost 0 bases and 5 bases respectively, with 14 bases between them. This CDR3 reads CSARDPSQNHNEQFF. The CDR3 bases are TGCAGTGCTAGAGACCCGAGCCAAAACCACAATGAGCAGTTCTTC.

This clonotype was detected only a few times. The chain is built from TRBV12-3 or TRBV12-4 and TRBJ2-1; 7 nucleotides agree with TRBD1. This CDR3 has 13 amino acids. V lost 8 bases to trimming and J lost 6 bases; unmatched junction nucleotides: 7. The DNA of the CDR3 is TGTGCCAGCGGCACGACAGGGTTCAATGAGCAGTTCTTC. Its translation is CASGTTGFNEQFF.

This clonotype was recorded many times. The chain links TRBV7-9 to TRBJ2-7; 9 bases are a match to TRBD2. From germline, CDR1 is SEHNR and CDR2 FQNEAQ (reference sequence). The CDR3 loop spans 15 amino acids. The junction had 3 bases not matched to a gene; V was cut back by 1 base and J by 2 bases. CDR3 nucleotides: TGTGCCAGCAGCTTAGAGGTAGCGGGGGCCTACGAGCAGTACTTC. It encodes CASSLEVAGAYEQYF.

V is TRBV6-2 or TRBV6-3 and J is TRBJ1-5, with D tentatively TRBD1 (6 bases). The CDR3 sequence is 16 residues long. Trimming shortened V by 4 bases and J by 5 bases, and 18 bases separated the two germline ends. The germline V gene encodes CDR1 MNHEY and CDR2 SVGEGT. The CDR3 DNA follows: TGTGCCAGCAGTTTTCCAGGGGCGAACCTTCATCAGCCCCAGCATTTT. Its translation is CASSFPGANLHQPQHF.

The chain employs TRBV9 and TRBJ2-3, with 10 nucleotides matching TRBD2. This CDR3 spans 17 amino acids. Germline CDR1 is SGDLS and CDR2 is YYNGEE. After removal of 0 bases from V and 0 bases from J, the junction contained 4 bases not matched to a gene. CDR3 region: CASSVGSGRSSTDTQYF. The CDR3 nucleotides read TGTGCCAGCAGCGTAGGTAGCGGGAGGTCTAGCACAGATACGCAGTATTTT.

This chain uses TRBV2 with TRBJ2-7; 7 nucleotides align to TRBD1. Germline loops: CDR1 SNHLY, CDR2 FYNNEI. The CDR3 contains 15 residues. The V segment lost 6 bases and the J segment 3 bases; nucleotides outside the gene matches: 11. The CDR3 DNA follows: TGTGCCAGCAGAACTTATTACAGGGGCGGCTACGAGCAGTACTTC. It codes for CASRTYYRGGYEQYF.

This clonotype appeared a single time. This rearrangement joins TRBV5-1 to TRBJ2-1, with a possible D match to TRBD1 (6 bases). Between the trimmed V and J ends, which lost 7 bases and 2 bases, there was a span of 16 bases. Germline-derived CDR1 and CDR2 are SGHRS and YFSETQ. The CDR3 is 15 residues long. The CDR3 reads CASPHRDTTYNEQFF. In DNA, the CDR3 is TGCGCCAGCCCTCACAGGGATACGACCTACAATGAGCAGTTCTTC. Together with reference TRBV5-1 and TRBJ2-1, the CDR3 gives the full variable domain: KAGVTQTPRYLIKTRGQQVTLSCSPISGHRSVSWYQQTPGQGLQFLFEYFSETQRNKGNFPGRFSGRQFSNSRSEMNVSTLELGDSALYLCASPHRDTTYNEQFFGPGTRLTVL.

The chain joins TRBV27 to TRBJ2-1; the D is unclear. CDR3 length: 16 residues. V was pared by 4 bases and J by 3 bases, with 16 bases between. Germline lookup yields CDR1 MNHEY and CDR2 SMNVEV (reference sequence). CDR3 region: CASSSPRGTNYNEQFF. CDR3 coding DNA: TGTGCCAGCAGTTCCCCCCGAGGAACAAACTACAATGAGCAGTTCTTC.

V gene TRBV7-2 combines with J gene TRBJ2-7; TRBD1 might be the D (5 bases). V lost 5 bases and J lost 4, with 12 bases in between. CDR1 and CDR2 (germline): SGHTA, FQGNSA. CDR3 length: 13 residues. CDR3 in DNA: TGTGCCAGCAGCCTCGAACCAGGGTACGAGCAGTACTTC. Protein: CASSLEPGYEQYF.

This clonotype was detected only a few times. The chain links TRBV7-9 to TRBJ2-5; the D gene is possibly TRBD2 (6 bases). The germline V gene encodes CDR1 SEHNR and CDR2 FQNEAQ (reference sequence). This CDR3 comprises 14 residues. V lost 5 bases and J lost 2, with 12 bases in between. The CDR3 protein is CASSPRRGQETQYF. The CDR3 coding sequence is TGTGCCAGCAGCCCGCGGCGGGGTCAAGAGACCCAGTACTTC.

This rearrangement joins TRBV19 to TRBJ2-2; 16 nucleotides line up with TRBD2. The CDR3 runs 19 residues. The germline gives CDR1 LNHDA, CDR2 SQIVND (reference sequence). With 5 bases clipped from V and 3 bases from J, the junction kept 9 bases outside the gene matches. The CDR3 is CASSFPGLAGGPYTGELFF. CDR3 DNA sequence: TGTGCCAGTAGTTTCCCGGGACTAGCGGGAGGGCCTTACACCGGGGAGCTGTTTTTT. The whole variable domain, filled in from reference TRBV19 and TRBJ2-2, reads DGGITQSPKYLFRKEGQNVTLSCEQNLNHDAMYWYRQDPGQGLRLIYYSQIVNDFQKGDIAEGYSVSREKKESFPLTVTSAQKNPTAFYLCASSFPGLAGGPYTGELFFGEGSRLTVL.

This clonotype was observed at least ten times. This chain connects TRBV5-5 to TRBJ1-5, with D possibly being TRBD1 (5 bases). CDR3 length equals 15 residues. Trimming shortened V by 1 base and J by 0 bases, and 8 bases separated the two germline ends. Germline V gives CDR1 SGHKS, CDR2 YYEKEE (reference sequence). Here the CDR3 DNA reads TGTGCCAGCAGCTTGACAGGATATAGCAATCAGCCCCAGCATTTT. It translates to CASSLTGYSNQPQHF.

This rearrangement joins TRBV29-1 to TRBJ2-1; D might be TRBD1 or TRBD2, each matching 5 bases. Trimming pared 6 bases from V and 8 bases from J, leaving 17 bases between. The germline V gene has CDR1 SQVTM and CDR2 ANQGSEA. This CDR3 is 13 amino acids long. The CDR3 bases are TGCAGCGTGGGTCACATTTTGGGGGATGAGCAGTTCTTC. Its translation: CSVGHILGDEQFF.

The chain has TRBV29-1 and TRBJ2-7; perhaps TRBD2 as D (5 bases). The CDR3 is made up of 12 amino acids. The germline V and J ends were trimmed by 3 bases and 1 base, with 7 bases remaining between them. Germline V gene lookup returns CDR1 SQVTM and CDR2 ANQGSEA. The CDR3 is CSVEEASYEQYF. In DNA, the CDR3 is TGCAGCGTTGAGGAGGCTTCCTACGAGCAGTACTTC.